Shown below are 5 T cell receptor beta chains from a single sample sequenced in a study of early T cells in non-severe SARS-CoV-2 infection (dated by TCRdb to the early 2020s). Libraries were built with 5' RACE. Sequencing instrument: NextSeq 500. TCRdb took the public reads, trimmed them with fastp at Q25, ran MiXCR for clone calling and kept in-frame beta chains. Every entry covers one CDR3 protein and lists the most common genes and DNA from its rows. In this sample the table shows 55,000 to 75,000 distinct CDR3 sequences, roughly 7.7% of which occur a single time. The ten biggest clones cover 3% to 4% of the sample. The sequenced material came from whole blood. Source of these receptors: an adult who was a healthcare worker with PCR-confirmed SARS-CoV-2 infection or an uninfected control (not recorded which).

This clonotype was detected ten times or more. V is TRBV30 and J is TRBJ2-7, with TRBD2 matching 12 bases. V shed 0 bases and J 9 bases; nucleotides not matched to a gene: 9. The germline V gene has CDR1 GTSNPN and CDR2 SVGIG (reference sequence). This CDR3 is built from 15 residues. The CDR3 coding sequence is TGTGCCTGGAGTGTCACTAGCGGGAGGCCCTTGGGGCAGTACTTC. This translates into CAWSVTSGRPLGQYF.

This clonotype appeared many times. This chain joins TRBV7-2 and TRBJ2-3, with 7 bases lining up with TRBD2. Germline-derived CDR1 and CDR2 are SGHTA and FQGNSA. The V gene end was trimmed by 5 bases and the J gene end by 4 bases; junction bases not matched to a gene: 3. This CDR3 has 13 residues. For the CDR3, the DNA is TGTGCCAGCAGCGGGGGGGTGTCAGATACGCAGTATTTT. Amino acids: CASSGGVSDTQYF. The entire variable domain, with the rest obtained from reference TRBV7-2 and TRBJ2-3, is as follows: GAGVSQSPSNKVTEKGKDVELRCDPISGHTALYWYRQSLGQGLEFLIYFQGNSAPDKSGLPSDRFSAERTGGSVSTLTIQRTQQEDSAVYLCASSGGVSDTQYFGPGTRLTVL.

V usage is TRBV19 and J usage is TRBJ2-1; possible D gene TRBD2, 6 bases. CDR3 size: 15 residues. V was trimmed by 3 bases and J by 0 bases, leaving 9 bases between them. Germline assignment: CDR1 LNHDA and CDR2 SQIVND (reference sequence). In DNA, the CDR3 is TGTGCCAGTAGTATGACGGGAGCCTCCTACAATGAGCAGTTCTTC. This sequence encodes CASSMTGASYNEQFF.

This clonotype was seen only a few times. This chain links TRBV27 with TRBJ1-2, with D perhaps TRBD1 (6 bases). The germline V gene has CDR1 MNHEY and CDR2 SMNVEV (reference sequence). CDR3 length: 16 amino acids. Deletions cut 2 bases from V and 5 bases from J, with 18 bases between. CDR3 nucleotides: TGTGCCAGCAGTTTAAGGACAGTTCATACAGGGTATGGCTACACCTTC. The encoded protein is CASSLRTVHTGYGYTF.

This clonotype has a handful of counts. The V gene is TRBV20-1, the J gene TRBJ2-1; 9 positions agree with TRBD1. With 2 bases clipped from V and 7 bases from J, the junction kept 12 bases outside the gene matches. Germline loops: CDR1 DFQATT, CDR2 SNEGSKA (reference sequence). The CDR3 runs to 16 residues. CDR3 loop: CSARLHPGTGLNEQFF. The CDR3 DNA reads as TGCAGTGCTAGACTTCACCCCGGGACAGGGCTAAATGAGCAGTTCTTC.